The next 30 T cell receptor beta chains were all read from a single sample in a study of T cells in narcolepsy (dated 2018 in TCRdb). The library was built by means of the immunoSEQ multiplex PCR assay. Sourced from immuneACCESS, this table was stored by TCRdb with only in-frame sequences that have V and J called. A share of the clones is absent; for the studies checked, an unresolved V gene accounts for under half, and the remainder has no known explanation. The table for this sample lists about 40,000 clones; about 87% of them were counted only once. Clones ranked in the top ten supply less than 1.5% of the sample. The sample comprised CD45RA- memory CD4+ T cells from PBMCs. The sample's cell subset or site label, in plain terms: memory T cells sorted ex vivo from peripheral blood. These TCRs come from a human donor with narcolepsy.

The V gene is TRBV6-5, the J gene TRBJ2-3; 7 bases are a match to TRBD2. V dropped 6 bases and J dropped 0; count of bases not matched to a gene: 3. Germline assignment: CDR1 MNHEY and CDR2 SVGAGI. The CDR3 is made up of 14 amino acids. CDR3 residues: CASRSGVSTDTQYF. The CDR3 nucleotides read TGTGCCAGCAGGAGCGGGGTGAGCACAGATACGCAGTATTTT.

The chain is built from TRBV5-6 and TRBJ2-2; no clear D. The length of the CDR3 is 15 residues. V lost 2 bases and J lost 5, with 13 bases in between. Per germline, CDR1 SGHDT and CDR2 YYEEEE. CDR3 sequence: CASSFTALGTGELFF. The CDR3 bases are TGTGCCAGCAGCTTCACGGCTCTCGGTACCGGGGAGCTGTTTTTT.

The chain carries TRBV4-3 and TRBJ1-1; D unresolved. V shed 6 bases and J shed 4 bases, with 12 bases lying between them. CDR1 and CDR2 (germline): LGHNA, YSLEER. CDR3 length equals 13 residues. CDR3 in amino acids: CASSLEMRTEAFF. DNA of the CDR3: TGCGCCAGCAGTCTAGAGATGCGCACTGAAGCTTTCTTT.

A single count supports this clone. This chain uses TRBV5-8 with TRBJ2-7; 8 nucleotides align to TRBD1. Germline V gene lookup returns CDR1 SGHTS and CDR2 YDEGEE. J was trimmed by 5 bases and V by 4 bases; bases with no gene match: 8. This CDR3 has 14 amino acids. The chain's CDR3 is CASSPRQGPNEQYF. The CDR3 nucleotides read TGTGCCAGCAGCCCAAGACAGGGGCCCAACGAGCAGTACTTC. Full variable domain (rest looked up from reference TRBV5-8 and TRBJ2-7): EAGVTQSPTHLIKTRGQQATLRCSPISGHTSVYWYQQALGLGLQFLLWYDEGEERNRGNFPPRFSGRQFPNYSSELNVNALELEDSALYLCASSPRQGPNEQYFGPGTRLTVT.

This chain links TRBV19 with TRBJ1-2; D uncertain. Germline lookup yields CDR1 LNHDA and CDR2 SQIVND (reference sequence). Deletions cut 7 bases from V and 3 bases from J, with 18 bases between. CDR3 size: 15 residues. The CDR3 nucleotides read TGTGCCAGTAATCCCGGTTCCACTGAATACTATGGCTACACCTTC. This codes for CASNPGSTEYYGYTF.

The chain is built from TRBV5-1 and TRBJ2-7; no clear D gene. This CDR3 comprises 15 residues. Germline CDR1 reads SGHRS; CDR2 reads YFSETQ. V was shortened by 4 bases and J by 2 bases, with 16 bases between the two germline ends. For the CDR3, the DNA is TGCGCCAGCAGCCCCCAATCGGACGTAGCCTACGAGCAGTACTTC. Residues: CASSPQSDVAYEQYF.

A single count supports this clone. V gene TRBV28 combines with J gene TRBJ1-2, with D maybe TRBD1 (6 bases). CDR1 is MDHEN and CDR2 is SYDVKM in the germline V gene. Trimming cost V 6 bases and J 5 bases, with 10 bases left between them. The CDR3 has 12 amino acids. CDR3 protein: CASSLGGYGYTF. DNA of the CDR3: TGTGCCAGCAGCCTAGGGGGGTATGGCTACACCTTC.

V gene TRBV9 combines with J gene TRBJ1-3; D is uncertain. Looked up from germline, CDR1 is SGDLS and CDR2 is YYNGEE. The CDR3 loop spans 15 amino acids. With 0 bases removed from V and 2 bases from J, the gap between germline ends came to 9 bases. The CDR3 bases are TGTGCCAGCAGCGTAGAGAAAGTGACTGGAAACACCATATATTTT. The encoded protein is CASSVEKVTGNTIYF.

This clone has just one count. The chain recombines TRBV7-2 with TRBJ2-3; D unresolved. The length of the CDR3 is 13 residues. The germline CDR1 and CDR2 sequences are SGHTA and FQGNSA. Trimming pared 5 bases from V and 6 bases from J, leaving 12 bases between. The CDR3 bases are TGTGCCAGCAGCCGGATCGGTGTTGATACGCAGTATTTT. Amino acids: CASSRIGVDTQYF.

This clone was observed a single time. The rearrangement uses TRBV7-9 and TRBJ1-1, with 7 bases lining up with TRBD1. This CDR3 comprises 18 residues. Looked up from germline, CDR1 is SEHNR and CDR2 is FQNEAQ (reference sequence). The junction had 15 bases not matched to a gene; V was cut back by 5 bases and J by 0 bases. The CDR3 region is CASSQRAWTGHMNTEAFF. The CDR3 nucleotides are TGTGCCAGCAGCCAAAGAGCGTGGACAGGCCATATGAACACTGAAGCTTTCTTT.

This rearrangement joins TRBV30 to TRBJ1-5; unclear D gene. V lost 1 base and J 0 bases, leaving 10 bases between the germline ends. Germline lookup yields CDR1 GTSNPN and CDR2 SVGIG (reference sequence). The CDR3 has 15 amino acids. CDR3 residues: CAWSAASRSNQPQHF. CDR3 sequence (DNA): TGTGCCTGGAGTGCGGCTTCGCGTAGCAATCAGCCCCAGCATTTT.

This chain joins TRBV9 and TRBJ1-1; D is unclear. V dropped 2 bases and J dropped 4 bases, with 9 bases sitting between them. CDR3 length: 13 residues. From germline, CDR1 is SGDLS and CDR2 YYNGEE. Written as DNA, the CDR3 is TGTGCCAGCAGCGTCGAGGGCGGCACTGAAGCTTTCTTT. Translating gives CASSVEGGTEAFF.

The CDR3 DNA reads as TGTGCCAGCAGTTTCTCAGGGGGCCTCCTCACAGATACGCAGTATTTT. Encoded protein: CASSFSGGLLTDTQYF. The V call is TRBV2, the J call TRBJ2-3; 8 nucleotides align to TRBD1. The V gene's germline CDR1 is SNHLY and CDR2 FYNNEI. Trimming removed 5 bases from V and 2 bases from J; junction bases left unmatched: 9. The CDR3 contains 16 residues.

The chain has TRBV10-3 and TRBJ2-1; 8 bases map to TRBD2. Losses at the gene ends were 4 bases for V and 8 bases for J; bases not matched to a gene: 7. This CDR3 has 14 amino acids. Looked up from germline, CDR1 is ENHRY and CDR2 is SYGVKD. The DNA of the CDR3 is TGTGCCATCAGTGGTGGACTAGCTTCGCATGAGCAGTTCTTC. Translation: CAISGGLASHEQFF.

This chain uses TRBV7-2 with TRBJ1-6; D is perhaps TRBD1 (5 bases). V lost 3 bases, J lost 2 bases, and 8 bases lay in between. The CDR3 covers 15 residues. Germline V gene data show CDR1 as SGHTA and CDR2 as FQGNSA. CDR3 residues: CASSLQGAYNSPLHF. CDR3 sequence (DNA): TGTGCCAGCAGCTTGCAGGGAGCCTATAATTCACCCCTCCACTTT.

This sequence joins TRBV7-9 and TRBJ1-2; D call uncertain. CDR1 and CDR2 from the germline V gene are SEHNR and FQNEAQ (reference sequence). Between the trimmed V and J ends, which lost 5 bases and 8 bases, there was a span of 15 bases. CDR3 size: 13 residues. CDR3 residues: CASSAVGFSGYTF. CDR3 DNA: TGTGCCAGCAGCGCCGTCGGGTTTAGCGGCTACACCTTC.

The chain couples TRBV6-1 to TRBJ2-2; 8 bases align to TRBD2. The CDR3 spans 15 residues. Germline V gene sequence: CDR1 MNHNS, CDR2 SASEGT. With 11 bases clipped from V and 6 bases from J, the junction kept 14 bases outside the gene matches. CDR3 sequence reads: CAARAGDRGPGELFF. The CDR3 nucleotides are TGTGCCGCAAGAGCGGGAGATCGGGGACCCGGGGAGCTGTTTTTT.

The rearrangement uses TRBV4-3 and TRBJ1-2; tentative D call: TRBD1 (5 bases). Trimming removed 0 bases at V and 8 bases at J, with 16 bases between. Germline values: CDR1 LGHNA, CDR2 YSLEER. The CDR3 length is 15 residues. In DNA form, the CDR3 reads TGCGCCAGCAGCCAAGATGCGGCAGGGCGACGGGGCTACACCTTC. This translates into CASSQDAAGRRGYTF.

The chain joins TRBV4-1 to TRBJ2-3, with D perhaps matching TRBD2 (6 bases). V gave up 6 bases and J gave up 6 bases, with 13 bases separating them. The CDR3 totals 13 residues. The germline V gene encodes CDR1 MGHRA and CDR2 YSYEKL. The CDR3 nucleotides read TGCGCCAGCAGGCTAGCCCGGGGGGATACGCAGTATTTT. Protein sequence: CASRLARGDTQYF.

V usage is TRBV5-1 and J usage is TRBJ2-2; possibly TRBD1 for D (6 bases). CDR1 and CDR2 (germline): SGHRS, YFSETQ. The CDR3 is 16 amino acids. The germline V and J ends were trimmed by 6 bases and 7 bases, with 22 bases remaining between them. CDR3 coding DNA: TGCGCCAGCACGACTTCCGGGACACTTCTGGGCGGGGAGCTGTTTTTT. Its translation is CASTTSGTLLGGELFF.

The chain carries TRBV5-1 and TRBJ1-1; possibly TRBD1 for D (6 bases). Trimming cost V 0 bases and J 1 base, with 10 bases left between them. Germline V gene sequence: CDR1 SGHRS, CDR2 YFSETQ. This CDR3 spans 15 amino acids. The CDR3 DNA reads as TGCGCCAGCAGCTTGGCAGGGGCGACGAACACTGAAGCTTTCTTT. This encodes CASSLAGATNTEAFF.

This clone has a handful of counts. This sequence joins TRBV4-3 and TRBJ2-3; 8 nucleotides agree with TRBD1. The V gene's germline CDR1 is LGHNA and CDR2 YSLEER. This CDR3 contains 14 residues. Trimming took 3 bases from V and 6 from J; bases not matched to a gene: 5. CDR3 protein: CASSHSQGADTQYF. The CDR3 coding sequence is TGCGCCAGCAGCCATAGCCAGGGGGCCGATACGCAGTATTTT.

This chain joins TRBV7-8 and TRBJ2-2; a weak D match, TRBD1 (7 bases). Trimming removed 5 bases at V and 0 bases at J, with 13 bases between. Germline values: CDR1 SGHVS, CDR2 FQNEAQ. CDR3 size: 16 residues. DNA of the CDR3: TGTGCCAGCAGCCAGGGGGGCCTAACGAACACCGGGGAGCTGTTTTTT. Translating it yields CASSQGGLTNTGELFF.

V and J are TRBV5-4 and TRBJ2-1, with unresolved D. The germline V gene encodes CDR1 SGHNT and CDR2 YYREEE (reference sequence). CDR3 length: 14 amino acids. V was cut by 4 bases and J by 0 bases, with 8 bases left in between. CDR3 bases: TGTGCCAGCAGCGGGGTCTCCTCCTACAATGAGCAGTTCTTC. It encodes CASSGVSSYNEQFF.

The chain links TRBV7-2 to TRBJ1-1; 8 nucleotides match TRBD1. With 3 bases clipped from V and 6 bases from J, the junction kept 9 bases outside the gene matches. Germline CDR1 reads SGHTA; CDR2 reads FQGNSA. This CDR3 is 15 amino acids long. This CDR3 reads CASSLRGQTGAEAFF. In nucleotides, the CDR3 is TGTGCCAGCAGCTTGCGCGGCCAGACAGGGGCTGAAGCTTTCTTT.

CDR3 in DNA: TGTGCCAGCAGCGGGGCGGGTAGCCGAGAGACCCAGTACTTC. It translates to CASSGAGSRETQYF. The chain recombines TRBV9 with TRBJ2-5, with a possible D match to TRBD2 (5 bases). The ends were cut back, 3 bases at V and 4 bases at J, with 13 bases in the middle. This CDR3 is built from 14 residues. Germline V CDR1 and CDR2: SGDLS, YYNGEE. Full variable domain (outside the CDR3, taken from reference TRBV9 and TRBJ2-5): DSGVTQTPKHLITATGQRVTLRCSPRSGDLSVYWYQQSLDQGLQFLIQYYNGEERAKGNILERFSAQQFPDLHSELNLSSLELGDSALYFCASSGAGSRETQYFGPGTRLLVL.

This chain links TRBV30 with TRBJ1-3; 7 bases are a match to TRBD1. The CDR3 is made up of 14 amino acids. Per germline, CDR1 GTSNPN and CDR2 SVGIG (reference sequence). The V segment lost 0 bases and the J segment 3 bases; nucleotides outside the gene matches: 2. The chain's CDR3 is CAWSVGGIGNTIYF. CDR3 coding DNA: TGTGCCTGGAGTGTAGGGGGCATTGGAAACACCATATATTTT.

This chain joins TRBV19 and TRBJ2-7; TRBD1 agrees at 8 bases. The CDR3 runs to 16 residues. Losses at the gene ends were 3 bases for V and 2 bases for J; bases not matched to a gene: 9. Per the germline V gene, CDR1 is LNHDA and CDR2 is SQIVND (reference sequence). CDR3 in DNA: TGTGCCAGTAGTATCACTCAGGGGGCTCGGGCCTACGAGCAGTACTTC. It is translated as CASSITQGARAYEQYF.

The CDR3 region has the DNA TGTGCCAGCAGCTTCGATCGCAGGGGTGAGACCCAGTACTTC. The encoded protein is CASSFDRRGETQYF. The J gene is TRBJ2-5, the V gene TRBV11-3; perhaps TRBD1 as D (6 bases). The V end was cut by 3 bases, the J end by 5 bases, with 13 bases between. The CDR3 length is 14 residues. Germline V CDR1 and CDR2: SGHNT, YENEEA.

This chain connects TRBV15 to TRBJ2-5; no clear D gene. Germline lookup yields CDR1 LNHNV and CDR2 YYDKDF (reference sequence). This CDR3 region has 13 residues. The CDR3 spells CTRKGRYQETQYF. The CDR3 DNA reads as TGTACACGGAAGGGTCGGTACCAAGAGACCCAGTACTTC.